The present T cell receptor (beta chain) was sequenced within a study of T cell responses to AZD1222 COVID-19 vaccine. Profiled with immunoSEQ multiplex PCR; TCRdb holds only in-frame clones, not every one. Of 120,000 or so clones listed, roughly nine tenths were seen once; the top ten hold around 1.5%. Between the trimmed V and J ends, which lost 0 bases and 0 bases, there was a span of 13 bases. Germline CDR1 SGHRS, CDR2 YFSETQ. The CDR3 is 17 residues long. About this clone itself: Its antigen is currently unknown.

Study-wide findings and caveats: At baseline, just a handful of AZD1222 recipients tested seropositive. Nearly half of spike-specific TCRs reportedly target variant regions that are unmutated in the B.1.351 and B.1.1.7 variants.

The chain links TRBV5-1 to TRBJ1-3; D is perhaps TRBD1 (5 bases). The sample here was peripheral blood, taken on day 0 of AZD1222 vaccination. The clonotype comes from an adult in good health. CDR3 amino acids: CASSLALTGLSGNTIYF. Written as DNA, the CDR3 is TGCGCCAGCAGCTTGGCCTTAACGGGGCTCTCTGGAAACACCATATATTTT. The variable domain in full, completed from reference TRBV5-1 and TRBJ1-3, reads KAGVTQTPRYLIKTRGQQVTLSCSPISGHRSVSWYQQTPGQGLQFLFEYFSETQRNKGNFPGRFSGRQFSNSRSEMNVSTLELGDSALYLCASSLALTGLSGNTIYFGEGSWLTVV.